This entry concerns a single T cell receptor (beta chain). The data were obtained in a study of blood T cell repertoires in COVID-19. Study context: Sites in the United States, Italy and Spain provided acute and convalescent COVID-19 samples. T cells, B-cell-depleted T cells, or PBMCs provided the cDNA or gDNA that served as material.

The length of the CDR3 is 17 residues. The V gene end was trimmed by 4 bases and the J gene end by 5 bases; junction bases not matched to a gene: 8. Germline CDR1 SNHLY, CDR2 FYNNEI. Seattle patients were enrolled while actively infected and followed longitudinally. The authors' processing: The assay estimated nucleated cells by amplifying reference gene primers. Only in-frame clones appear in the TCRdb table, and some are missing; sequencing was by immunoSEQ multiplex PCR. V and J calls and clone size come straight from that table; D and trimming were deduced from the DNA. The table lists 68,000 or so clones, 90% of them singletons, with under 0.6% in the top ten.

This TCR derives from a man aged 45 to 65 with COVID-19, enrolled during active disease. The chain joins TRBV2 to TRBJ2-2; TRBD2 agrees at 12 bases. The specimen was peripheral blood. The CDR3 sequence: CASSAGTSGRFTGELFF. Written as DNA, the CDR3 is TGTGCCAGCAGTGCAGGCACTAGCGGGAGGTTTACCGGGGAGCTGTTTTTT.